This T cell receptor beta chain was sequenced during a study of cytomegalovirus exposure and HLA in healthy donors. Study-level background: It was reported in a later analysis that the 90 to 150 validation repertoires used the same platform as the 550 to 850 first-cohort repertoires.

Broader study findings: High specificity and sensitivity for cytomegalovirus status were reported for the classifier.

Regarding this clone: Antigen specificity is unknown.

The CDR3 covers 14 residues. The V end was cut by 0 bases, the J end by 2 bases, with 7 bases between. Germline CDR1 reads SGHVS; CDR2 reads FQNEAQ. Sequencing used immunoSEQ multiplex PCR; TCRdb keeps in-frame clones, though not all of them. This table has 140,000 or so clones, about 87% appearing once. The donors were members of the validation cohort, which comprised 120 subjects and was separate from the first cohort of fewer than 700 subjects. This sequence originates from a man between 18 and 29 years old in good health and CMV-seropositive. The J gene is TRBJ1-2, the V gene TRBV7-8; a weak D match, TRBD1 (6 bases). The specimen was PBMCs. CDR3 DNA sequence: TGTGCCAGCAGCTTAGCGGGGGCAAACTATGGCTACACCTTC. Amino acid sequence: CASSLAGANYGYTF. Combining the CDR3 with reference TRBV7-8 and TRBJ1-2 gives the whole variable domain GAGVSQSPRYKVAKRGQDVALRCDPISGHVSLFWYQQALGQGPEFLTYFQNEAQLDKSGLPSDRFFAERPEGSVSTLKIQRTQQEDSAVYLCASSLAGANYGYTFGSGTRLTVV.